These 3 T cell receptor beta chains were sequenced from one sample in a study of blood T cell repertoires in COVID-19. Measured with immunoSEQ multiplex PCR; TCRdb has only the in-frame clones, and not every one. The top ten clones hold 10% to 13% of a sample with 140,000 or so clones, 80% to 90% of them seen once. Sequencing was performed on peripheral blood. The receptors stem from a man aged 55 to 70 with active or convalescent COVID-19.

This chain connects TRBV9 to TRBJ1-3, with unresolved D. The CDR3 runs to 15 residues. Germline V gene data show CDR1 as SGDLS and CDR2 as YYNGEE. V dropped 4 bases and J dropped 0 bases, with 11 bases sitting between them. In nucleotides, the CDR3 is TGTGCCAGCAGCACGGCTGGGAGCTCTGGAAACACCATATATTTT. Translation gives CASSTAGSSGNTIYF.

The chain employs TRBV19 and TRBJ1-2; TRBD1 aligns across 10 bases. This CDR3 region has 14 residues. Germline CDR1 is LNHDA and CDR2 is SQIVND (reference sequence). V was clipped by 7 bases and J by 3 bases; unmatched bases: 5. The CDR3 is CASKGTGEDYGYTF. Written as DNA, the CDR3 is TGTGCCAGTAAGGGGACAGGGGAGGACTATGGCTACACCTTC.

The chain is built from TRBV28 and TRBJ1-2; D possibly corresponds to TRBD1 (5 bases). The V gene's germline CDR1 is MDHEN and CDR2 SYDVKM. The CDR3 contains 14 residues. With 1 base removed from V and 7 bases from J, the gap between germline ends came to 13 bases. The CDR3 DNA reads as TGTGCCAGCAGTTTATTAGGGGTTGATGGTGGCTACACCTTC. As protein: CASSLLGVDGGYTF.